The rows below give T cell receptor beta chains drawn from one sample of a study of beta chain features in type 1 diabetes. This table comes from immunoSEQ multiplex PCR, and its TCRdb copy is limited to in-frame clones, with some not included. The profile shows more than 300,000 clones, around 12% of them singletons. Material for sequencing was naive CD4+ T cells from blood. Every receptor here comes from a woman under 30 with type 1 diabetes. The CDR3 runs from the conserved cysteine through the conserved F or W. Fields, in order: V gene, clone size, J gene, D gene, CDR3 DNA, CDR3 protein. D genes are given only for firm matches. Size is stated for part of the rows, as once, few or many counts, or as a class when the clone is expanded.

TRBV27	NA	TRBJ1-1	NA	TGTGCCAGCAGCAACCGGGGTGAAGCTTTCTTT	CASSNRGEAFF
TRBV21-1	NA	TRBJ2-1	NA	TGTGCCAGCAGCAAAACGGGACTAGCGGGGGACAATGAGCAGTTCTTC	CASSKTGLAGDNEQFF
TRBV2	few	TRBJ2-3	TRBD2	TGTGCCAGCAGTGAACGGGGGGGGCGCACAGATACGCAGTATTTT	CASSERGGRTDTQYF
TRBV28	few	TRBJ2-1	TRBD2	TGTGCCAGCAGGGGGATAGCGGGGAGCTCCTACAATGAGCAGTTCTTC	CASRGIAGSSYNEQFF
TRBV6-5	NA	TRBJ1-2	TRBD1	TGTGCCAGCAGCGAAACGACAGGGGTGGATGGCTACACCTTC	CASSETTGVDGYTF
TRBV14	few	TRBJ2-7	NA	TGTGCCAGCAGCCATAGCTACGAGCAGTACTTC	CASSHSYEQYF
TRBV4-3	NA	TRBJ2-3	NA	TGCGCCAGCAGCCGTATCGTAAACACAGATACGCAGTATTTT	CASSRIVNTDTQYF
TRBV5-1	NA	TRBJ2-7	NA	TGCGCCAGCAGCTTGGTCTCGGGTTCCAACGAGCAGTACTTC	CASSLVSGSNEQYF
TRBV2	few	TRBJ2-5	TRBD1	TGTGCCAGCGGGGACAGACAAGAGACCCAGTACTTC	CASGDRQETQYF
TRBV10-3	few	TRBJ2-1	TRBD2	TGTGCCATCAGGACTGAGCGGGACCAACGCACCTACAATGAGCAGTTCTTC	CAIRTERDQRTYNEQFF
TRBV7-3	NA	TRBJ2-2	TRBD2	TGTGCCAGCAGCTCGACTAGCCTGAACACCGGGGAGCTGTTTTTT	CASSSTSLNTGELFF
TRBV7-9	NA	TRBJ1-6	TRBD1	TGTGCCAGCAGCGGATCGGGGACAGGGTTTTCACCCCTCCACTTT	CASSGSGTGFSPLHF
TRBV29-1	NA	TRBJ1-1	TRBD1	TGCAGCGTTCAGGGACAGGGGCTTGCTTTACCGGCATTGAACACTGAAGCTTTCTTT	CSVQGQGLALPALNTEAFF
TRBV7-3	NA	TRBJ2-3	NA	TGTGCCAGCAGCTTAGGTGGGAGTATGACAGATACGCAGTATTTT	CASSLGGSMTDTQYF
TRBV4-2	NA	TRBJ1-5	TRBD1	TGTGCCAGCAGCCAGGCTTTGACAGGGAGAGGCAATCAGCCCCAGCATTTT	CASSQALTGRGNQPQHF
TRBV11-2	NA	TRBJ2-5	NA	TGTGCCAGCAGTTTCCAGGTCCCTCAAGAGACCCAGTACTTC	CASSFQVPQETQYF
TRBV5-1	few	TRBJ2-7	NA	TGCGCCAGCAGTGGCCCGGGGGCCTACGAGCAGTACTTC	CASSGPGAYEQYF
TRBV2	few	TRBJ2-1	NA	TGTGCCAGCAGAACAAGTCCCGAGCAGTTCTTC	CASRTSPEQFF
TRBV4-1	few	TRBJ2-2	TRBD2	TGCGCCAGCAGCATTAGACTAGCGCCCAACACCGGGGAGCTGTTTTTT	CASSIRLAPNTGELFF
TRBV18	NA	TRBJ1-2	TRBD1	TGTGCCAGCTCACCACAATCCGGGACAGGGGGCAACTATGGCTACACCTTC	CASSPQSGTGGNYGYTF
TRBV30	NA	TRBJ1-4	NA	TGTGCCTGGAGTGTCACGGTCTATGGTGAAAAACTGTTTTTT	CAWSVTVYGEKLFF
TRBV7-8	NA	TRBJ1-2	NA	TGTGCCAGCAGCTTACGACAGGCGGACTATGGCTACACCTTC	CASSLRQADYGYTF
TRBV5-1	NA	TRBJ2-7	NA	TGCGCCAGCAGCTTTGGGACACGCCGTTTGGGTGAGCAGTACTTC	CASSFGTRRLGEQYF
TRBV7-2	few	TRBJ1-2	NA	TGTGCCAGCAGCTCTCTGGGGGCGCTCGGCTACACCTTC	CASSSLGALGYTF
TRBV7-9	few	TRBJ2-7	NA	TGTGCCAGCAGCTTATCAGGTCCACCTGAGCAGTACTTC	CASSLSGPPEQYF